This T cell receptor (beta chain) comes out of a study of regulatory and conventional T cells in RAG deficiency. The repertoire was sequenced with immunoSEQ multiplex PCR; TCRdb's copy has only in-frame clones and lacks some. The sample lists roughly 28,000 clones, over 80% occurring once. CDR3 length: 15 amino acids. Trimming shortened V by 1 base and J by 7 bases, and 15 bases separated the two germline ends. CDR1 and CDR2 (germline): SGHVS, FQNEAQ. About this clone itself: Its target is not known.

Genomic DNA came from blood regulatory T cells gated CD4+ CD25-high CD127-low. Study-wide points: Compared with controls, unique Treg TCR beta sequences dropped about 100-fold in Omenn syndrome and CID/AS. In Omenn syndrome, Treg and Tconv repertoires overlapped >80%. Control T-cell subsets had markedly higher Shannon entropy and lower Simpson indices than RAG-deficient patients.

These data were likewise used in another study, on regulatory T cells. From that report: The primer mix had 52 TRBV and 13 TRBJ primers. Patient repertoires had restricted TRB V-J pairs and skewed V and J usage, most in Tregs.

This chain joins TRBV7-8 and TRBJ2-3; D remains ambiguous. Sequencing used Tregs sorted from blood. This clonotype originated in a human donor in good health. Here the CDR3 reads CASSLDPLLRYTQYF. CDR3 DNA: TGTGCCAGCAGCTTAGACCCTCTTTTGCGGTATACGCAGTATTTT.